This T cell receptor (beta chain) originates from a study of T-cell reconstitution after alpha-beta-depleted transplantation in children. Study outcomes and limitations: Several hundred rapidly expanded clones from non-depleted graft cells reportedly supplied alpha-beta T cells about two months post-transplant. Surviving recipient T cells and thymic progenitors produced the high day-60 TCRbeta diversity seen in some patients. It was newly produced T cells that mostly accounted for T-cell counts and diversity one year after transplant.

The germline V gene has CDR1 SGHTA and CDR2 FQGNSA. V dropped 2 bases and J dropped 2; count of bases not matched to a gene: 5. The CDR3 contains 15 residues. Concerning this clonotype itself: The antigen is not known.

The authors prepared the TCRbeta library with unique molecular identifiers. TCRdb redid the calling of the PCR reads with MiXCR, one entry per CDR3 protein. This sample has approximately 490,000 distinct CDR3 sequences, with about 10% found just once. This rearrangement joins TRBV7-2 to TRBJ2-7; 8 nucleotides agree with TRBD2. Sample: PBMCs, taken before TCRalphabeta/CD19-depleted stem cell transplant. The clonotype originates from a child aged 2 to 10 with inherited bone marrow failure, due to receive a stem cell transplant. CDR3 sequence: CASSLLGLGTYEQYF. CDR3 in DNA: TGTGCCAGCAGCTTACTGGGACTAGGTACCTACGAGCAGTACTTC.